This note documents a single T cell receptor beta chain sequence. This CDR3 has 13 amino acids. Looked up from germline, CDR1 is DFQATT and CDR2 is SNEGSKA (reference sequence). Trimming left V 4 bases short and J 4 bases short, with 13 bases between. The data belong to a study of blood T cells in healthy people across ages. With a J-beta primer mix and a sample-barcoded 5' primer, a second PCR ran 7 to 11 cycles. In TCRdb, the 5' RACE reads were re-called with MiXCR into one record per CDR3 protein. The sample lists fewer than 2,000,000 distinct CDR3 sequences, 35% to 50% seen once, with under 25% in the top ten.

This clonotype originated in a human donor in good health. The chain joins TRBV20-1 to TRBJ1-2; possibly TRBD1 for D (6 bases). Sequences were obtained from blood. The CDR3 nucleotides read TGCAGTGCTACAGAAGCAGGGGTCTATGGCTACACCTTC. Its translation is CSATEAGVYGYTF.